Below, 5 T cell receptor beta chains from the same sample are listed, as sequenced in a study of T cell responses to AZD1222 COVID-19 vaccine. The data were produced by immunoSEQ multiplex PCR, yet TCRdb's version contains in-frame clones alone and is incomplete. Here the sample spans roughly 71,000 clones, less than 85% being singletons. The specimen comprised peripheral blood, sampled on day 0 of AZD1222 vaccination. The receptors originated from an adult in good health.

This chain joins TRBV30 and TRBJ2-1; 7 bases align to TRBD2. Germline V gene lookup returns CDR1 GTSNPN and CDR2 SVGIG (reference sequence). The CDR3 sequence is 14 residues long. J was trimmed by 4 bases and V by 5 bases; bases with no gene match: 8. The CDR3 DNA sequence: TGTGCCTGGGCCTGGGAGCGGGGTTACAATGAGCAGTTCTTC. It specifies CAWAWERGYNEQFF.

The count of this clone is one. The CDR3 region is CASSQAGAVNEQYF. DNA of the CDR3: TGTGCCAGCAGCCAAGCGGGAGCCGTCAACGAGCAGTACTTC. The J gene is TRBJ2-7, the V gene TRBV3-1 (or the pseudogene TRBV3-2); D possibly corresponds to TRBD2 (6 bases). Germline-derived CDR1 and CDR2 are LGHDT and YNNKEL (reference sequence). The CDR3 extends over 14 amino acids. V gave up 1 base and J gave up 5 bases, with 12 bases separating them.

The genes are TRBV30 and TRBJ2-7; maybe TRBD2 (5 bases). The germline gives CDR1 GTSNPN, CDR2 SVGIG (reference sequence). This CDR3 region has 13 residues. Trimming took off 4 bases at V and 4 bases at J, with 14 bases between the two ends. For the CDR3, the DNA is TGTGCCTGGACAACGGGGATCGGTTACGAGCAGTACTTC. It encodes CAWTTGIGYEQYF.

On this clone: The limits of the CDR3 on the DNA are not certain, so only TCRdb's listed CDR3 is given. This sequence joins TRBV5-1 and TRBJ1-2; the table gives TRBD1 as D, unverified against the DNA. The CDR3 length is 12 residues, termini included. Germline V CDR1 and CDR2: SGHRS, YFSETQ. CDR3 region: CASSFGQGIFTF.

The J gene is TRBJ2-2, the V gene TRBV7-3, with no clear D. V was trimmed by 5 bases and J by 5 bases, leaving 3 bases between them. The V gene's germline CDR1 is SGHTA and CDR2 FQGTGA. The length of the CDR3 is 11 residues. The CDR3 DNA reads as TGTGCCAGCAGCCGGACCGGGGAGCTGTTTTTT. It codes for CASSRTGELFF. Full variable domain (outside the CDR3, taken from reference TRBV7-3 and TRBJ2-2): GAGVSQTPSNKVTEKGKYVELRCDPISGHTALYWYRQSLGQGPEFLIYFQGTGAADDSGLPNDRFFAVRPEGSVSTLKIQRTERGDSAVYLCASSRTGELFFGEGSRLTVL.